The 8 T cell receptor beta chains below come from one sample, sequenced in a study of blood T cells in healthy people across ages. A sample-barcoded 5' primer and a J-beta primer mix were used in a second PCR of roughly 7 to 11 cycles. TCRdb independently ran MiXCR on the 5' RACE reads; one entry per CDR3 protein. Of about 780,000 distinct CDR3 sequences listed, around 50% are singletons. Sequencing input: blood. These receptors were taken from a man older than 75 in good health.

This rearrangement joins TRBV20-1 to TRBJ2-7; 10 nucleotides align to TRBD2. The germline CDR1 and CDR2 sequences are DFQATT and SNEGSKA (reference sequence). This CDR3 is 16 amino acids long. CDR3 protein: CSPLRTSGALSYEQYF. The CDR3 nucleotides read TGCAGCCCCCTCCGGACTAGCGGCGCCCTCTCCTACGAGCAGTACTTC.

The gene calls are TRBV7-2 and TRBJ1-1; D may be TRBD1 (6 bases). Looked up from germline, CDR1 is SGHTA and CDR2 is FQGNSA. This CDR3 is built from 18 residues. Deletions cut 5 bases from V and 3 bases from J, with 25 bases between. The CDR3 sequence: CASSLRHSGGGSYTEAFF. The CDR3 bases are TGTGCCAGCAGCCTGCGCCACTCTGGGGGCGGCTCTTACACTGAAGCTTTCTTT. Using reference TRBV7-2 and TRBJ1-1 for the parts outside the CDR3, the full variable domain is GAGVSQSPSNKVTEKGKDVELRCDPISGHTALYWYRQSLGQGLEFLIYFQGNSAPDKSGLPSDRFSAERTGGSVSTLTIQRTQQEDSAVYLCASSLRHSGGGSYTEAFFGQGTRLTVV.

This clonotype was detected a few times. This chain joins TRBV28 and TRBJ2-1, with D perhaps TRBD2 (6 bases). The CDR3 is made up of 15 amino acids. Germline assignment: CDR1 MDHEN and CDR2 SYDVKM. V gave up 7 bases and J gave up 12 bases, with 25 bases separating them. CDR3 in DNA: TGTGCCAGCACCCTGGGTGTCGGGGGTGGGTATGGGCAGTTCTTC. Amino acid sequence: CASTLGVGGGYGQFF.

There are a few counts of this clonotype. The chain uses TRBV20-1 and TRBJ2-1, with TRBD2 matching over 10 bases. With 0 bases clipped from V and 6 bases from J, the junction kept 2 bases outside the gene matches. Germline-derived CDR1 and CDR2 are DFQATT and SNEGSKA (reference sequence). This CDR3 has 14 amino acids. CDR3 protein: CSARDPSGSNEQFF. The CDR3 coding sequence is TGCAGTGCTAGAGATCCTAGCGGGAGCAATGAGCAGTTCTTC.

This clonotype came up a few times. CDR3 bases: TGCGCCAGCAGCTTGGACGGCAGGGTCTTCGCTGGGGCCAACGTCCTGACTTTC. It is translated as CASSLDGRVFAGANVLTF. The chain couples TRBV5-1 to TRBJ2-6, with D possibly TRBD1 on 5 matching bases. The CDR3 is 18 residues long. V was shortened by 0 bases and J by 2 bases, with 15 bases between the two germline ends. Germline V gene lookup returns CDR1 SGHRS and CDR2 YFSETQ.

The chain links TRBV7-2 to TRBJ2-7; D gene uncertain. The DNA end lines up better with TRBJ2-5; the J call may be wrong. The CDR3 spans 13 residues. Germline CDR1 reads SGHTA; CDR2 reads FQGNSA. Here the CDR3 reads CASSLEDRETQYF. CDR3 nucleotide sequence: TGTGCCAGCAGCTTAGAGGATAGGGAGACCCAGTACTTC.

The CDR3 nucleotides read TGTGCCAGCAGGCGGACAGGGGCGCGGGAGCAGTACTTC. It codes for CASRRTGAREQYF. The chain uses TRBV5-8 and TRBJ2-5; 9 positions agree with TRBD1. V was pared by 5 bases and J by 11 bases, with 10 bases of the junction left unmatched. CDR1 and CDR2 from the germline V gene are SGHTS and YDEGEE. CDR3 length equals 13 residues.

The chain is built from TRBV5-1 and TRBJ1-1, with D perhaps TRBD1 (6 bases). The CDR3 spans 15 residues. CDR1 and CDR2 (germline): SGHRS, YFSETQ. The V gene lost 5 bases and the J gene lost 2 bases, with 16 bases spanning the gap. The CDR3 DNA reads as TGCGCCAGCAGTCATGGACAGACTGTCAACACTGAAGCTTTCTTT. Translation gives CASSHGQTVNTEAFF.